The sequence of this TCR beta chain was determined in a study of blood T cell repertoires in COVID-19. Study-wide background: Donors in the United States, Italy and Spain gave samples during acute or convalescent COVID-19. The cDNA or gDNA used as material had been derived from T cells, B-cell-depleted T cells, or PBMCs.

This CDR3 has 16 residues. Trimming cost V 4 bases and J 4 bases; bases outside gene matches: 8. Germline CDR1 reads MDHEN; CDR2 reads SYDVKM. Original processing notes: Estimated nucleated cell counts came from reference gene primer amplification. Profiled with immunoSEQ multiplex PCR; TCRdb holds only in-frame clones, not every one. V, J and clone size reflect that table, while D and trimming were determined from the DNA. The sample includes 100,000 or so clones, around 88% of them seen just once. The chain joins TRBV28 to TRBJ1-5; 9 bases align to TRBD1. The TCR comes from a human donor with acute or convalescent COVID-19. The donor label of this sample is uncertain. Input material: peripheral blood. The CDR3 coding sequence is TGTGCCAGCAGTTCCCTAACAGGGGGCTGGAATCAGCCCCAGCATTTT. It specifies CASSSLTGGWNQPQHF. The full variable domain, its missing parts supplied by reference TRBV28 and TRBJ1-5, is DVKVTQSSRYLVKRTGEKVFLECVQDMDHENMFWYRQDPGLGLRLIYFSYDVKMKEKGDIPEGYSVSREKKERFSLILESASTNQTSMYLCASSSLTGGWNQPQHFGDGTRLSIL.